The rows below give T cell receptor beta chains drawn from one sample of a study of T cells in Graves' hyperthyroidism and ophthalmopathy. TCRdb reprocessed the multiplex PCR reads via MiXCR and lists one record per CDR3 protein. The data show around 800,000 distinct CDR3 sequences, roughly 40% seen once. Source material: blood. These receptors originate from a man between 18 and 35 years old with Graves' hyperthyroidism. Each CDR3 is given with its conserved first and last residue. Each record gives: CDR3 DNA, CDR3 protein, J gene, V gene, CDR3 length, clone size, D gene. D genes are given only for firm matches. A clone size is listed for some rows: how often the clone was seen (once, few, many), or a class if it is expanded.

CDR3nt: TGTGCCAGACGGGGGGATTCGAACACCGGGGAGCTGTTTTTT
CDR3aa: CARRGDSNTGELFF
j_gene: TRBJ2-2
v_gene: TRBV2
len: 14
abundance: few
d_gene: TRBD2

CDR3nt: TGTGCCAGCAGCGGGGGACAGGGAGGCTCTGAAGCTTTCTTT
CDR3aa: CASSGGQGGSEAFF
j_gene: TRBJ1-1
v_gene: TRBV7-6
len: 14
abundance: .
d_gene: TRBD1

CDR3nt: TGTGCCACCAGCAGAGCACTGGGAGGGAGCACTGAAGCTTTCTTT
CDR3aa: CATSRALGGSTEAFF
j_gene: TRBJ1-1
v_gene: TRBV15
len: 15
abundance: .
d_gene: .

CDR3nt: TGTGCCAGCAGTTACTCAGACAGGGAGGACGAAAAACTGTTTTTT
CDR3aa: CASSYSDREDEKLFF
j_gene: TRBJ1-4
v_gene: TRBV6-2/TRBV6-3
len: 15
abundance: once
d_gene: TRBD1

CDR3nt: TGTGCCAGCAGCTCCGAGACTTGGGGATCGAATTCACCCCTCCACTTT
CDR3aa: CASSSETWGSNSPLHF
j_gene: TRBJ1-6
v_gene: TRBV7-9
len: 16
abundance: few
d_gene: .

CDR3nt: TGCAGCGTTGAGTCAACTAGCGGTCTCACCGGGGAGCTGTTTTTT
CDR3aa: CSVESTSGLTGELFF
j_gene: TRBJ2-2
v_gene: TRBV29-1
len: 15
abundance: many
d_gene: TRBD2

CDR3nt: TGTGCCAGCAGTGATTTAGGTCTCAATGAAAAACTGTTTTTT
CDR3aa: CASSDLGLNEKLFF
j_gene: TRBJ1-4
v_gene: TRBV24-1
len: 14
abundance: .
d_gene: .

CDR3nt: TGTGCCAGCAGCCAAGATAAGACACTTTACACCGGGGAGCTGTTTTTT
CDR3aa: CASSQDKTLYTGELFF
j_gene: TRBJ2-2
v_gene: TRBV14
len: 16
abundance: few
d_gene: .

CDR3nt: TGTGCCAGCAGCCAACAGTGGACTAACACTGAAGCTTTCTTT
CDR3aa: CASSQQWTNTEAFF
j_gene: TRBJ1-1
v_gene: TRBV7-2
len: 14
abundance: .
d_gene: .

CDR3nt: TGTGCCAGCAGCTTAAATCAGGGGACAGACGGCTACACCTTC
CDR3aa: CASSLNQGTDGYTF
j_gene: TRBJ1-2
v_gene: TRBV7-6
len: 14
abundance: .
d_gene: TRBD1

CDR3nt: TGTGCCAGCAGCAAAACCGACAGGGACACTAAAGCTTTCTTT
CDR3aa: CASSKTDRDTKAFF
j_gene: TRBJ1-1
v_gene: TRBV25-1
len: 14
abundance: .
d_gene: TRBD1

CDR3nt: TGTGCCAGCAGTTACTTCGGGGTCAACGTCCTGACTTTC
CDR3aa: CASSYFGVNVLTF
j_gene: TRBJ2-6
v_gene: TRBV6-5
len: 13
abundance: .
d_gene: .

CDR3nt: TGTGCCAGCAGCTTAGAAGCGGGAGTATACGAGCAGTACTTC
CDR3aa: CASSLEAGVYEQYF
j_gene: TRBJ2-7
v_gene: TRBV7-8
len: 14
abundance: few
d_gene: TRBD2

CDR3nt: TGTGCCAGCAGCGGGACTGCGAATTCCTACGAGCAGTACTTC
CDR3aa: CASSGTANSYEQYF
j_gene: TRBJ2-7
v_gene: TRBV12-3/TRBV12-4
len: 14
abundance: few
d_gene: .

CDR3nt: TGTGCCAGCAGGGAACAGGGGAAAGAGACCCAGTACTTC
CDR3aa: CASREQGKETQYF
j_gene: TRBJ2-5
v_gene: TRBV6-5
len: 13
abundance: .
d_gene: TRBD1

CDR3nt: TGCAGTGCTAGAGGGGTCGCGGGCTACGAGCAGTACTTC
CDR3aa: CSARGVAGYEQYF
j_gene: TRBJ2-7
v_gene: TRBV20-1
len: 13
abundance: .
d_gene: .

CDR3nt: TGTGCCAGCAGCGCGAGTAGCGGGAGCCACGAGCAGTACTTC
CDR3aa: CASSASSGSHEQYF
j_gene: TRBJ2-7
v_gene: TRBV9
len: 14
abundance: .
d_gene: TRBD2

CDR3nt: TGTGCCAGTAGTCCTGTACGACAGGGTCACACTGAAGCTTTCTTT
CDR3aa: CASSPVRQGHTEAFF
j_gene: TRBJ1-1
v_gene: TRBV19
len: 15
abundance: few
d_gene: TRBD1

CDR3nt: TGTGCCACCAGCAGAGGAGGACAGATTAATGAAAAACTGTTTTTT
CDR3aa: CATSRGGQINEKLFF
j_gene: TRBJ1-4
v_gene: TRBV15
len: 15
abundance: .
d_gene: .

CDR3nt: TGCGCCAGCAGCCCCAGGACAGGGGAAAGGAACACTGAAGCTTTCTTT
CDR3aa: CASSPRTGERNTEAFF
j_gene: TRBJ1-1
v_gene: TRBV13
len: 16
abundance: few
d_gene: TRBD1

CDR3nt: TGCAGCGTGGCGGGTTGGGACAGGGGACAAGGGACCCAGTACTTC
CDR3aa: CSVAGWDRGQGTQYF
j_gene: TRBJ2-5
v_gene: TRBV29-1
len: 15
abundance: many
d_gene: TRBD1

CDR3nt: TGTGCCACCAGCGGAGAAGGGTCCGCTAATGAAAAACTGTTTTTT
CDR3aa: CATSGEGSANEKLFF
j_gene: TRBJ1-4
v_gene: TRBV15
len: 15
abundance: many
d_gene: .

CDR3nt: TGCAGTGCTAGAGATGGTACTGGGGCGTACTATGGCTACACCTTC
CDR3aa: CSARDGTGAYYGYTF
j_gene: TRBJ1-2
v_gene: TRBV20-1
len: 15
abundance: many
d_gene: .

CDR3nt: TGTGCCAGCAGTTCCGGGATGTCCTCCTACGAGCAGTACTTC
CDR3aa: CASSSGMSSYEQYF
j_gene: TRBJ2-7
v_gene: TRBV12-3/TRBV12-4
len: 14
abundance: few
d_gene: .

CDR3nt: TGCAGCGTTGGCCGGCCAAATGAAAAACTGTTTTTT
CDR3aa: CSVGRPNEKLFF
j_gene: TRBJ1-4
v_gene: TRBV29-1
len: 12
abundance: many
d_gene: .

CDR3nt: TGTGCCAGCAGCCCTTCCGGGACGGCGAATGAAAAACTGTTTTTT
CDR3aa: CASSPSGTANEKLFF
j_gene: TRBJ1-4
v_gene: TRBV7-9
len: 15
abundance: many
d_gene: .

CDR3nt: TGTGCCAGCAGCTCAGGGTCCAACCTACAAGAGACCCAGTACTTC
CDR3aa: CASSSGSNLQETQYF
j_gene: TRBJ2-5
v_gene: TRBV7-9
len: 15
abundance: few
d_gene: .

CDR3nt: TGTGCCAGCAGCTTCCTGGGGGAGACCCAGTACTTC
CDR3aa: CASSFLGETQYF
j_gene: TRBJ2-5
v_gene: TRBV7-9
len: 12
abundance: many
d_gene: .

CDR3nt: TGTGCCATCAGTGAGTCGACGGGGGGACCGAACACTGAAGCTTTCTTT
CDR3aa: CAISESTGGPNTEAFF
j_gene: TRBJ1-1
v_gene: TRBV10-3
len: 16
abundance: .
d_gene: .

CDR3nt: TGCAGCGGCCAACCTTGGACAGGGGGTGAAAAACTGTTTTTT
CDR3aa: CSGQPWTGGEKLFF
j_gene: TRBJ1-4
v_gene: TRBV29-1
len: 14
abundance: .
d_gene: TRBD1

CDR3nt: TGTGCCAGCAGCCTAGCCAATAGCGGGAGAGCCGGGGAGCTGTTTTTT
CDR3aa: CASSLANSGRAGELFF
j_gene: TRBJ2-2
v_gene: TRBV7-6
len: 16
abundance: few
d_gene: TRBD2

CDR3nt: TGTGCCACCAGCAGGGGGGACACCTCCTACGAGCAGTACTTC
CDR3aa: CATSRGDTSYEQYF
j_gene: TRBJ2-7
v_gene: TRBV15
len: 14
abundance: .
d_gene: .

CDR3nt: TGCGCCAGCAGCCGGGGGGGGCAGGACGAGCAGTACTTC
CDR3aa: CASSRGGQDEQYF
j_gene: TRBJ2-7
v_gene: TRBV5-1
len: 13
abundance: .
d_gene: TRBD2

CDR3nt: TGTGCCAGCAGCTTGGACAGGACGATCGGGGAGCTGTTTTTT
CDR3aa: CASSLDRTIGELFF
j_gene: TRBJ2-2
v_gene: TRBV5-5
len: 14
abundance: many
d_gene: .

CDR3nt: TGTGCCAGCAGTTTTACCGCCCAGGGGGCGGTTGGCTACACCTTC
CDR3aa: CASSFTAQGAVGYTF
j_gene: TRBJ1-2
v_gene: TRBV12-3/TRBV12-4
len: 15
abundance: few
d_gene: TRBD1

CDR3nt: TGCAGTGCTAGAGGGGGGAGGACCCAGTACTTC
CDR3aa: CSARGGRTQYF
j_gene: TRBJ2-5
v_gene: TRBV20-1
len: 11
abundance: few
d_gene: .